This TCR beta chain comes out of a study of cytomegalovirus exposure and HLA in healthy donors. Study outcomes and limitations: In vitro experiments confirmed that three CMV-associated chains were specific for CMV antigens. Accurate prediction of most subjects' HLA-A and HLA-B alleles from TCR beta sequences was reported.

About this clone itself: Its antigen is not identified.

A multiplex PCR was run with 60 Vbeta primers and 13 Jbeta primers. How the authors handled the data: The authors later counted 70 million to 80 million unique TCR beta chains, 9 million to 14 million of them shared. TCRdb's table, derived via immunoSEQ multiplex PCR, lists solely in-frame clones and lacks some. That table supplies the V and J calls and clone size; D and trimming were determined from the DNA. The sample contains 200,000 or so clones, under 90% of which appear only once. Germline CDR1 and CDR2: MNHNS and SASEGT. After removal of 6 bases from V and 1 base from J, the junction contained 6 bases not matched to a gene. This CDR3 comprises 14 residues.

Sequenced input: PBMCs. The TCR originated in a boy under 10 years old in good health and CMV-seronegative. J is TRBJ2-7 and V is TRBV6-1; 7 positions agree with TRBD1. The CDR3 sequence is CASRETGNSYEQYF. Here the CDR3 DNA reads TGTGCCAGCAGAGAGACAGGGAATTCCTACGAGCAGTACTTC.